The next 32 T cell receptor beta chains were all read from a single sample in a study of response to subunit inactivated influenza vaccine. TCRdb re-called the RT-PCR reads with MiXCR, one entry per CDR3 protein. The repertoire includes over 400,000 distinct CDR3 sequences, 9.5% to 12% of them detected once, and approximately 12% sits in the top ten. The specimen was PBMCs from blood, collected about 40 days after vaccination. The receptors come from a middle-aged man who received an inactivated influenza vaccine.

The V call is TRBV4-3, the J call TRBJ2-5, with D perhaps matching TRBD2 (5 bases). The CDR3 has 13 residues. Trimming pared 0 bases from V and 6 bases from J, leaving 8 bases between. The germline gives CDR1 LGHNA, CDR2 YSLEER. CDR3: CASSQDSGKTQYF. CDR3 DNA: TGCGCCAGCAGCCAAGATTCCGGGAAGACCCAGTACTTC.

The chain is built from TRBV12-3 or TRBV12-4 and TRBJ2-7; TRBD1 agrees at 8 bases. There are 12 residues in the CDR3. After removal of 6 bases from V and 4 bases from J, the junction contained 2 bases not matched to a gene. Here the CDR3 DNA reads TGTGCCAGCAGACGGACAGGGTACGAGCAGTACTTC. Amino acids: CASRRTGYEQYF.

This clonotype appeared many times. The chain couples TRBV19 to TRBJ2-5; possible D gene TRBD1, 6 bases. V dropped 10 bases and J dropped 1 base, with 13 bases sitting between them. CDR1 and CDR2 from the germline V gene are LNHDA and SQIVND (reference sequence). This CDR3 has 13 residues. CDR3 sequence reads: CATARDTQETQYF. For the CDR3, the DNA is TGTGCCACCGCCCGGGACACCCAAGAGACCCAGTACTTC.

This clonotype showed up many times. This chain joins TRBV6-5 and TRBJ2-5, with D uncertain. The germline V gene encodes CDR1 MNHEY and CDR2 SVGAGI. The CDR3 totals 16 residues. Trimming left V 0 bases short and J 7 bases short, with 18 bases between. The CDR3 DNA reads TGTGCCAGCAGTTACTCGAGGACGGACCGAGCGACGACCCAGTACTTC. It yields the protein CASSYSRTDRATTQYF.

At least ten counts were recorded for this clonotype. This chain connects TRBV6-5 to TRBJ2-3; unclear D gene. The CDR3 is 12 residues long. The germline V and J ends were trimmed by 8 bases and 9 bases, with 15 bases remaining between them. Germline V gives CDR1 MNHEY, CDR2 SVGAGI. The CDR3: CASCSPALTQYF. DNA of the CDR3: TGTGCCAGCTGTAGCCCGGCGCTGACGCAGTATTTT.

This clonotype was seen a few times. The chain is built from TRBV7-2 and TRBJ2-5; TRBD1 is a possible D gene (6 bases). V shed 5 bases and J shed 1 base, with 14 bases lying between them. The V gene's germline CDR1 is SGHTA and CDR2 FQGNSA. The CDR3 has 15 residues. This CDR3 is CASSRASGVQETQYF. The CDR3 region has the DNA TGTGCCAGCAGCCGGGCCTCAGGGGTCCAAGAGACCCAGTACTTC.

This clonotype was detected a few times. CDR3 sequence reads: CASSFGLGLVASDTQYF. In nucleotides, the CDR3 is TGTGCCAGCAGCTTCGGGCTCGGACTAGTGGCCTCAGATACGCAGTATTTT. The chain combines TRBV7-2 with TRBJ2-3; 7 nucleotides agree with TRBD2. Germline trimming cut 3 bases from V and 4 bases from J; bases unmatched to any gene: 13. This CDR3 has 17 amino acids. The V gene's germline CDR1 is SGHTA and CDR2 FQGNSA.

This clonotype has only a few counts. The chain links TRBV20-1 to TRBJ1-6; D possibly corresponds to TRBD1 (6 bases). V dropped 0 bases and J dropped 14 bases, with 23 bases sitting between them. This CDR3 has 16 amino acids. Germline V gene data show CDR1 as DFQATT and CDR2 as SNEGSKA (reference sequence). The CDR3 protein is CSARDRNRAVVQALHF. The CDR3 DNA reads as TGCAGTGCTAGAGATCGCAACAGGGCCGTTGTTCAAGCCCTCCACTTT.

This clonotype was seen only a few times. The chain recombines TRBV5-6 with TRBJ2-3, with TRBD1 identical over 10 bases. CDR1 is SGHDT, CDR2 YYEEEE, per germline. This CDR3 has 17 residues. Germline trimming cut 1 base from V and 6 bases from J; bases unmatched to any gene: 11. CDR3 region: CASSLSNSGTGEDTQYF. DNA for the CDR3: TGTGCCAGCAGCTTGTCGAATAGCGGGACAGGGGAGGATACGCAGTATTTT.

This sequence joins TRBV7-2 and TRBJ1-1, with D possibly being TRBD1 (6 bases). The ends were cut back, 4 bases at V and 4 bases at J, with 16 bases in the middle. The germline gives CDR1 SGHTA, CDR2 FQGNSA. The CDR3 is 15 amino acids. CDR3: CASSSRTGSGTEAFF. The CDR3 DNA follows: TGTGCCAGCAGCTCTCGTACAGGGTCCGGCACTGAAGCTTTCTTT.

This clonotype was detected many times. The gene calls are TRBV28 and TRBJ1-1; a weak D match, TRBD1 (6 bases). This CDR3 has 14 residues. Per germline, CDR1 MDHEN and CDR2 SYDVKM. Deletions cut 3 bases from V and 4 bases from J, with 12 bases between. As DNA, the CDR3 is TGTGCCAGCAGTTTGCACAGGGTAAGCACTGAAGCTTTCTTT. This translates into CASSLHRVSTEAFF. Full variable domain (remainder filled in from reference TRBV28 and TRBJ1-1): DVKVTQSSRYLVKRTGEKVFLECVQDMDHENMFWYRQDPGLGLRLIYFSYDVKMKEKGDIPEGYSVSREKKERFSLILESASTNQTSMYLCASSLHRVSTEAFFGQGTRLTVV.

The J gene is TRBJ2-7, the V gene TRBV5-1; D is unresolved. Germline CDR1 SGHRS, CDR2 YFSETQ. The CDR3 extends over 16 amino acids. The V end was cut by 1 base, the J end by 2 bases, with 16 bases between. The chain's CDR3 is CASSLSWTAATYEQYF. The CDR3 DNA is TGCGCCAGCAGCTTGAGCTGGACCGCAGCAACCTACGAGCAGTACTTC. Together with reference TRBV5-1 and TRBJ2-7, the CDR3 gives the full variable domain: KAGVTQTPRYLIKTRGQQVTLSCSPISGHRSVSWYQQTPGQGLQFLFEYFSETQRNKGNFPGRFSGRQFSNSRSEMNVSTLELGDSALYLCASSLSWTAATYEQYFGPGTRLTVT.

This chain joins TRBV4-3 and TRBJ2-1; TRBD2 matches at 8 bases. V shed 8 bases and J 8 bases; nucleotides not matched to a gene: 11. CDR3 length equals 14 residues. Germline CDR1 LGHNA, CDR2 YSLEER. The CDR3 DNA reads TGCGCCAGCTCCCGGCAAGCGGGAGCCCATGAGCAGTTCTTC. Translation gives CASSRQAGAHEQFF.

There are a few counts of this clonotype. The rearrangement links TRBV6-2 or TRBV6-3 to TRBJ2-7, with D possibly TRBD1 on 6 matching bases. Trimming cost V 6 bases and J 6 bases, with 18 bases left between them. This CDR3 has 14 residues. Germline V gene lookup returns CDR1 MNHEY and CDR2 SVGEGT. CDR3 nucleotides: TGTGCCAGCAGAAGGGCGCAGGGGATAGTCGAGCAGTACTTC. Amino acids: CASRRAQGIVEQYF.

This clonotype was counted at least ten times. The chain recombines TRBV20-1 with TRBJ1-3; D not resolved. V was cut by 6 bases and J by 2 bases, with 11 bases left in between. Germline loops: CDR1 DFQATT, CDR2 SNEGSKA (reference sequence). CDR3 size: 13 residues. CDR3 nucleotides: TGCAGTGCCCCTGGCCGGGCTGGAAACACCATATATTTT. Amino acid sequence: CSAPGRAGNTIYF.

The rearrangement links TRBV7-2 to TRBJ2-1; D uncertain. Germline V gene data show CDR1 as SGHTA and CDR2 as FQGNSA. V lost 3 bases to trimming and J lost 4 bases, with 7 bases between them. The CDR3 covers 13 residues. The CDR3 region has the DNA TGTGCCAGCAGCTTCTCCCGGTACAATGAGCAGTTCTTC. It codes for CASSFSRYNEQFF.

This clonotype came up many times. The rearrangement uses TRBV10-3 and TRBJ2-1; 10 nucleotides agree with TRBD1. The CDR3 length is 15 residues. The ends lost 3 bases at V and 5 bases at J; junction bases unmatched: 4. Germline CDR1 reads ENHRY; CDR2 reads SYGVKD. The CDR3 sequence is CAISDGDRGHNEQFF. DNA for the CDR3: TGTGCCATCAGTGATGGGGACAGGGGCCACAATGAGCAGTTCTTC.

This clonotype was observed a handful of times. The CDR3 DNA is TGTGCCAGCACCCAGACAGGGGGCGCCCCCGGGGAGCTGTTTTTT. Translating it yields CASTQTGGAPGELFF. The rearrangement joins TRBV12-3 or TRBV12-4 to TRBJ2-2; TRBD1 aligns across 10 bases. With V trimmed by 7 bases and J by 6 bases, 8 bases remained unmatched. This CDR3 spans 15 amino acids.

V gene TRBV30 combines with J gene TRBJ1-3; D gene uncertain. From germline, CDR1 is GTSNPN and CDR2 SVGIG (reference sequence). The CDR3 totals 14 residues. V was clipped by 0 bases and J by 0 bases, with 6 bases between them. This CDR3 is CAWSVGSSGNTIYF. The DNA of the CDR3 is TGTGCCTGGAGTGTAGGGAGCTCTGGAAACACCATATATTTT. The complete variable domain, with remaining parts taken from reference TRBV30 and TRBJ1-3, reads SQTIHQWPATLVQPVGSPLSLECTVEGTSNPNLYWYRQAAGRGLQLLFYSVGIGQISSEVPQNLSASRPQDRQFILSSKKLLLSDSGFYLCAWSVGSSGNTIYFGEGSWLTVV.

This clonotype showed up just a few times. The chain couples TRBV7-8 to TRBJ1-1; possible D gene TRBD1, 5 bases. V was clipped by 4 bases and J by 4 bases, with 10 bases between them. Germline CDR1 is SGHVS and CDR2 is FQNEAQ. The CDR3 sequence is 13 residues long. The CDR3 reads CASSYKRGTEAFF. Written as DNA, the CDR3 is TGTGCCAGCAGCTATAAAAGGGGCACTGAAGCTTTCTTT.

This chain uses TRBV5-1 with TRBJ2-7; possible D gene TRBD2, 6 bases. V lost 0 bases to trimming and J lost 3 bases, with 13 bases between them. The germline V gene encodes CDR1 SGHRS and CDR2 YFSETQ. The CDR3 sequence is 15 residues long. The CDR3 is CASSLGGDRYYEQYF. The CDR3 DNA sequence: TGCGCCAGCAGCTTGGGGGGGGACCGGTACTACGAGCAGTACTTC.

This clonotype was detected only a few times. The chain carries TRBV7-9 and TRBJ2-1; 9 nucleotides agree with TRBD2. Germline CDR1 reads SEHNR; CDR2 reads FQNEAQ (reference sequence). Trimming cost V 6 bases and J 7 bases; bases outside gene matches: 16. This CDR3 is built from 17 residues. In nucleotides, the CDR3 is TGTGCCAGCAGACAAGCGCTCCGGGCGGGAGGGCAAAATGAGCAGTTCTTC. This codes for CASRQALRAGGQNEQFF.

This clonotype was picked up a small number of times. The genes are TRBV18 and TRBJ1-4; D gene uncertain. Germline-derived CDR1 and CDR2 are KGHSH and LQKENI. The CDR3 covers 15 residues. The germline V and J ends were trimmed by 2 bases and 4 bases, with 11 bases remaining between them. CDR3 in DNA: TGTGCCAGCTCACCAAGGCAGTGGGATAATGAAAAACTGTTTTTT. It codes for CASSPRQWDNEKLFF.

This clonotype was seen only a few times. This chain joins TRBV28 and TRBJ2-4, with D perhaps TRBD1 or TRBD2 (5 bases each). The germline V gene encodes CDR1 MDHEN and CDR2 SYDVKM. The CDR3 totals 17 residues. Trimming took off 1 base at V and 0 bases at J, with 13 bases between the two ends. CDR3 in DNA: TGTGCCAGCAGTTTATACGGGACGGGTTTAGCCAAAAACATTCAGTACTTC. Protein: CASSLYGTGLAKNIQYF. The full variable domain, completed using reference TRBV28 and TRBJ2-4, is DVKVTQSSRYLVKRTGEKVFLECVQDMDHENMFWYRQDPGLGLRLIYFSYDVKMKEKGDIPEGYSVSREKKERFSLILESASTNQTSMYLCASSLYGTGLAKNIQYFGAGTRLSVL.

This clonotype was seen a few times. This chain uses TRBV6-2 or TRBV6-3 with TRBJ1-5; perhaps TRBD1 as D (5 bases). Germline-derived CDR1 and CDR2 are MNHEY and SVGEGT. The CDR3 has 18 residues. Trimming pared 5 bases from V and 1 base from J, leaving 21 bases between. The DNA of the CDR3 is TGTGCCAGCAGTGACCCCTTACAGGCGTCGTCCAGCAATCAGCCCCAGCATTTT. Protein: CASSDPLQASSSNQPQHF.

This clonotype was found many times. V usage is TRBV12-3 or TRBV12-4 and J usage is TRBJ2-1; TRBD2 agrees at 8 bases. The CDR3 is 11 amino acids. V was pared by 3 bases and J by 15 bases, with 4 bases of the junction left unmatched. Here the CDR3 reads CASSFSSGLFF. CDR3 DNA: TGTGCCAGCAGTTTTTCTAGCGGGCTGTTCTTC.

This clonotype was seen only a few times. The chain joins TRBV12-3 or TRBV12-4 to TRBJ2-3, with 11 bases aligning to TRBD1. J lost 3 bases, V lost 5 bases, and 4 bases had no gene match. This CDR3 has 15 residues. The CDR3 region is CASSDGTGGTDTQYF. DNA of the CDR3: TGTGCCAGCAGTGATGGGACAGGGGGAACAGATACGCAGTATTTT.

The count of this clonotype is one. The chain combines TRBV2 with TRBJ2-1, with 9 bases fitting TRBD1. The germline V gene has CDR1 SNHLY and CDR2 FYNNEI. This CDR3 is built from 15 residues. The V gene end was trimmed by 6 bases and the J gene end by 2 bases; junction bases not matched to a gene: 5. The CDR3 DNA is TGTGCCAGCAGAGACAGGGGGGGACCCTACAATGAGCAGTTCTTC. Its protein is CASRDRGGPYNEQFF.

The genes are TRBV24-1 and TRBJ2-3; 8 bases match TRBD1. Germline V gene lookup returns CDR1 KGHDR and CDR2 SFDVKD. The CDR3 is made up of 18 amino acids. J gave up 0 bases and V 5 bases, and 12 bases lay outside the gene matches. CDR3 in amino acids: CATSGRTGSYLSTDTQYF. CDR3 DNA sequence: TGTGCCACCAGTGGCCGGACAGGGTCGTATCTTAGCACAGATACGCAGTATTTT.

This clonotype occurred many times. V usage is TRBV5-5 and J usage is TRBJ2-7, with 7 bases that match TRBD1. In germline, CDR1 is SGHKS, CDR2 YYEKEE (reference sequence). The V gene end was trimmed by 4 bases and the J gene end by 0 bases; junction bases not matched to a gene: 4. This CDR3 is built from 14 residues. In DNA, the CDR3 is TGTGCCAGCAGCGAGCGGACAGGCTCCTACGAGCAGTACTTC. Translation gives CASSERTGSYEQYF. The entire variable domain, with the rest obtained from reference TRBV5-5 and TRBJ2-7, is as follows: DAGVTQSPTHLIKTRGQQVTLRCSPISGHKSVSWYQQVLGQGPQFIFQYYEKEERGRGNFPDRFSARQFPNYSSELNVNALLLGDSALYLCASSERTGSYEQYFGPGTRLTVT.

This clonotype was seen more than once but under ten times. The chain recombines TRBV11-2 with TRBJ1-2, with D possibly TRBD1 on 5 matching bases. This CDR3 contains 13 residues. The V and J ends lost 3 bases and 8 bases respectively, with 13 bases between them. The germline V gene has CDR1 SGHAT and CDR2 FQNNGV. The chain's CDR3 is CASSFGREKGYTF. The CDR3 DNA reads TGTGCCAGCAGCTTTGGCAGGGAGAAGGGCTACACCTTC.

CDR3 nucleotides: TGTGCCAGCAGTCCGGCCGGGACAATCGCCGAGCAGTACTTC. It codes for CASSPAGTIAEQYF. This chain uses TRBV27 with TRBJ2-7; D may be TRBD1 (6 bases). V was pared by 5 bases and J by 6 bases, with 17 bases between. From germline, CDR1 is MNHEY and CDR2 SMNVEV (reference sequence). The CDR3 sequence is 14 residues long.